This T cell receptor beta chain was sequenced for a study of spatial heterogeneity in lung cancer. General study points: Tumors with more nonsynonymous mutations had more expanded intratumoral alpha and beta TCRs.

In TCRdb, the 5' RACE reads were re-called with MiXCR into one record per CDR3 protein. Of around 9,300 distinct CDR3 sequences in the sample, 45% to 65% were seen once. Germline V lookup: CDR1 MNHNY, CDR2 SVGAGI (reference sequence). The CDR3 has 15 residues. Between the trimmed V and J ends, which lost 1 base and 7 bases, there was a span of 13 bases. Time point denoted: sample taken at primary tumor resection. A total of 72 untreated early-stage non-small cell lung cancer patients served as donors. Of note for this clonotype: Its target is not known. Because this beta chain is a stray read in a library intended to capture alpha chains, its abundance should not be given much weight.

The sample was lung tumor tissue, taken at surgery. The TCR originated in a female donor with early-stage non-small cell lung cancer. The V call is TRBV6-6, the J call TRBJ2-2; D is perhaps TRBD1 (5 bases). The CDR3 DNA reads TGTGCCAGCAGTTACTACCCAGGGTGGGGCGGGGAGCTGTTTTTT. It yields the protein CASSYYPGWGGELFF.